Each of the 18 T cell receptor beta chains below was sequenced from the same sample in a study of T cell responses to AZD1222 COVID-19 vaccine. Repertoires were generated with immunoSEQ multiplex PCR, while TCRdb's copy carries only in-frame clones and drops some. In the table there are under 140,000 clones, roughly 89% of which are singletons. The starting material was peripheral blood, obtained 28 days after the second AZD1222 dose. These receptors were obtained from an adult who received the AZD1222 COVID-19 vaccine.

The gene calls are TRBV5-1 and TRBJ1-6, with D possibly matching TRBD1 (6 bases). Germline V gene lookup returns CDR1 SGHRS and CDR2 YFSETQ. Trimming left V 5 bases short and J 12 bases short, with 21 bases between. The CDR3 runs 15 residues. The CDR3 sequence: CASRDSQNGGLPLHF. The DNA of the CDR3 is TGCGCCAGCAGGGACAGCCAAAATGGGGGTCTACCCCTCCACTTT.

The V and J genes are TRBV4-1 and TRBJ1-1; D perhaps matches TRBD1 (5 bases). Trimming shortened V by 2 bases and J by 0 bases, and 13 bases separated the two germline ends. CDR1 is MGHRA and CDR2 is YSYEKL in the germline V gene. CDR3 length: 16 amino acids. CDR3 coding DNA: TGCGCCAGCAGCCAAAAACCGGGACCCATGAACACTGAAGCTTTCTTT. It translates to CASSQKPGPMNTEAFF.

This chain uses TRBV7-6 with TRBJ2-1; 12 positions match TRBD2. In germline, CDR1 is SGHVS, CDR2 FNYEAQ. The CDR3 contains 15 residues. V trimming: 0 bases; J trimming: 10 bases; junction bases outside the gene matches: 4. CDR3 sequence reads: CASSLALAGGREQFF. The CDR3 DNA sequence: TGTGCCAGCAGCTTAGCTCTAGCGGGGGGGCGGGAGCAGTTCTTC.

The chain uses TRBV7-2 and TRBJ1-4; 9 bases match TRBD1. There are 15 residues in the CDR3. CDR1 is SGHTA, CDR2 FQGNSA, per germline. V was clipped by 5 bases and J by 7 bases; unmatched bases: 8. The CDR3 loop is CASSPLQGAVEKLFF. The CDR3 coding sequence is TGTGCCAGCAGCCCCTTACAGGGGGCAGTTGAAAAACTGTTTTTT.

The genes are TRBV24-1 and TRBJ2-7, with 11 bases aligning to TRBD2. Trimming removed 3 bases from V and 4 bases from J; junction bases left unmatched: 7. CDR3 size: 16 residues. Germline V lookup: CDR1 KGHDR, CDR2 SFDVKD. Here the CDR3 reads CATSDSHLAGGYEQYF. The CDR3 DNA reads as TGTGCCACCAGTGATAGCCACCTAGCGGGAGGTTACGAGCAGTACTTC.

This chain's CDR3 is CASGAGDYGYTF. For the CDR3, the DNA is TGCGCCAGCGGTGCAGGGGACTATGGCTACACCTTC. The chain employs TRBV5-1 and TRBJ1-2, with D tentatively TRBD1 (6 bases). Germline CDR1 reads SGHRS; CDR2 reads YFSETQ. The CDR3 totals 12 residues. V lost 7 bases to trimming and J lost 3 bases, with 10 bases between them.

CDR3 nucleotides: TGTGCCAGCAGCACCTCCGGGACAGGGTATGGAAACACCATATATTTT. Protein product: CASSTSGTGYGNTIYF. V gene TRBV11-2 combines with J gene TRBJ1-3, with 9 positions matching TRBD1. Trimming cost V 5 bases and J 3 bases; bases outside gene matches: 8. In germline, CDR1 is SGHAT, CDR2 FQNNGV. The CDR3 extends over 16 amino acids.

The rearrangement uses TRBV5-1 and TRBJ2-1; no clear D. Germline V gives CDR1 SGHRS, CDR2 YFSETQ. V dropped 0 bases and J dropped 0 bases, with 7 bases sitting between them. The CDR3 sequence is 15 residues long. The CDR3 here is CASSLATSSYNEQFF. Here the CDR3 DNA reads TGCGCCAGCAGCTTGGCAACGAGCTCCTACAATGAGCAGTTCTTC.

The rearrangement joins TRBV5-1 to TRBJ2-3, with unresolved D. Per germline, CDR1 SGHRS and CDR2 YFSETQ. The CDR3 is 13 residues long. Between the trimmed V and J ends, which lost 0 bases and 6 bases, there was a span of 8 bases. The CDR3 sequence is CASSLAGRDTQYF. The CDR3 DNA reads TGCGCCAGCAGCTTGGCTGGAAGGGATACGCAGTATTTT.

This chain's CDR3 is CASRGTPGDTEAFF. CDR3 sequence (DNA): TGTGCCAGCAGAGGGACCCCGGGAGACACTGAAGCTTTCTTT. V and J are TRBV6-4 and TRBJ1-1, with a weak D call TRBD1 (5 bases). CDR3 size: 14 residues. Germline V gives CDR1 MRHNA, CDR2 SNTAGT. Trimming stripped 6 bases from V and 3 bases from J, with 14 bases between.

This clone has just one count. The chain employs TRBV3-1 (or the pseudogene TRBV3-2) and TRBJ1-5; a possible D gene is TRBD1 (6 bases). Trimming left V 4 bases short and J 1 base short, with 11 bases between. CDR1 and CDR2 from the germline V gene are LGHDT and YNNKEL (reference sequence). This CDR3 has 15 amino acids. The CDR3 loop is CASSPGRGSNQPQHF. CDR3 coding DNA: TGTGCCAGCAGCCCAGGGAGGGGGAGCAATCAGCCCCAGCATTTT.

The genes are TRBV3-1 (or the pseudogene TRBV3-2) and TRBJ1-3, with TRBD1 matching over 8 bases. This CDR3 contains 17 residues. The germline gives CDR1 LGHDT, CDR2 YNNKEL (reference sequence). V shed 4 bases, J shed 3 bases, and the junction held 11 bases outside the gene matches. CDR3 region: CASSPRRTGTGGNTIYF. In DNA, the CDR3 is TGTGCCAGCAGCCCGCGAAGGACAGGGACTGGTGGAAACACCATATATTTT.

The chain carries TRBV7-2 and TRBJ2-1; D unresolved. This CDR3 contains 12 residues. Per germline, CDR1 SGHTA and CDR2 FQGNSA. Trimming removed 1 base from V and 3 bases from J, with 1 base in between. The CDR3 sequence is CASSLDYNEQFF. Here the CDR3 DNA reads TGTGCCAGCAGCTTAGACTACAATGAGCAGTTCTTC.

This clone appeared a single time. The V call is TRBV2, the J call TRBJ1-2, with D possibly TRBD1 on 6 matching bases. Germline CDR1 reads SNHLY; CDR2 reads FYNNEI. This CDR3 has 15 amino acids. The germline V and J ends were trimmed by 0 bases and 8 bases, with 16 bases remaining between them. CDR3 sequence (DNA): TGTGCCAGCAGTGAAGCGCTGGGCAGGGGAAGCGGCTACACCTTC. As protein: CASSEALGRGSGYTF.

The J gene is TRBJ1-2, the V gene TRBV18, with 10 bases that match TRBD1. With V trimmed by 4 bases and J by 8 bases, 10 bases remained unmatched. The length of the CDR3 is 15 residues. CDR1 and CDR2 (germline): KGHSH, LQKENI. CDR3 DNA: TGTGCCAGCTCACTAGGGACAGGGGATCTGCAGGGCTACACCTTC. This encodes CASSLGTGDLQGYTF.

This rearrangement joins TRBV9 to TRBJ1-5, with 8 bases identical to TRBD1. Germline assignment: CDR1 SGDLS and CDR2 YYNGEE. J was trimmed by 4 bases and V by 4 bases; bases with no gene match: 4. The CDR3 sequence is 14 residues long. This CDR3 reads CASSLGTGNQPQHF. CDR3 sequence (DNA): TGTGCCAGCAGCCTTGGGACAGGAAATCAGCCCCAGCATTTT.

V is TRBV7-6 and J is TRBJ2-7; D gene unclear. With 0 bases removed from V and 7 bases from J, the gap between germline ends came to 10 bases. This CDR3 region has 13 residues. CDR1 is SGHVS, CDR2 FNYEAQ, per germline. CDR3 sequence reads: CASSLAHPREQYF. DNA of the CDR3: TGTGCCAGCAGCTTAGCTCACCCCCGGGAGCAGTACTTC. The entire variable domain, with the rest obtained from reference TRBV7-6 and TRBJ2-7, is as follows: GAGVSQSPRYKVTKRGQDVALRCDPISGHVSLYWYRQALGQGPEFLTYFNYEAQQDKSGLPNDRFSAERPEGSISTLTIQRTEQRDSAMYRCASSLAHPREQYFGPGTRLTVT.

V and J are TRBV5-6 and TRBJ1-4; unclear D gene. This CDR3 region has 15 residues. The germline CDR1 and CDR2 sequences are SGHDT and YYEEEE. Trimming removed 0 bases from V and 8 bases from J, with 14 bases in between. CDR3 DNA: TGTGCCAGCAGCTTGGCCGGTGGGCCGGGAGAAAAACTGTTTTTT. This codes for CASSLAGGPGEKLFF.